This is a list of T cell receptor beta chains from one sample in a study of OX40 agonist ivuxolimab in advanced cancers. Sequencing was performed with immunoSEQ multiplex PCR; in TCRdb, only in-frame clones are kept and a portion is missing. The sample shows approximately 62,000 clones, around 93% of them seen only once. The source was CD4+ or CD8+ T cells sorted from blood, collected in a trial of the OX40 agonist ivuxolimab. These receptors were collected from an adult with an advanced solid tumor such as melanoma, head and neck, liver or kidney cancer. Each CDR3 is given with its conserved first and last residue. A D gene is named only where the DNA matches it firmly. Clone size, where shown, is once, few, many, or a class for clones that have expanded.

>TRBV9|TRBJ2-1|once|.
CASSPHGGWGSEQFF
TGTGCCAGCAGCCCCCACGGCGGCTGGGGTAGTGAGCAGTTCTTC
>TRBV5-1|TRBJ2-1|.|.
CASSSTLGAVWSLIYNEQFF
TGCGCCAGCAGCTCGACCCTCGGGGCGGTATGGAGTCTGATATACAATGAGCAGTTCTTC
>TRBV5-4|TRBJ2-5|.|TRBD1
CASSLLGQGAATQYF
TGTGCCAGCAGCTTGTTGGGACAGGGGGCCGCGACCCAGTACTTC
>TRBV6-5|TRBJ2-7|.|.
CASRAGSNYEQYF
TGTGCCAGCAGAGCGGGTAGCAATTACGAGCAGTACTTC
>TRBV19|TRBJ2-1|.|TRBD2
CASRKTGTSAPVGNEQFF
TGTGCCAGTAGGAAAACCGGGACTAGCGCCCCGGTGGGCAATGAGCAGTTCTTC
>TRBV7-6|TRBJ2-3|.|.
CASSLELGDTQYF
TGTGCCAGCAGCTTAGAACTTGGAGATACGCAGTATTTT
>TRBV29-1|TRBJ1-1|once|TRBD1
CSVTRDRGQGEYAFF
TGCAGCGTTACCCGGGACAGGGGGCAGGGGGAGTATGCTTTCTTT
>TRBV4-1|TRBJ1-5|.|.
CASSQAPGFQPQHF
TGCGCCAGCAGCCAGGCACCAGGGTTTCAGCCCCAGCATTTT
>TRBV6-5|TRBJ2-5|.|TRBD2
CASSSTSGETQYF
TGTGCCAGCAGTAGTACTAGCGGAGAGACCCAGTACTTC
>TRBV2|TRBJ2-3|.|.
CASSDMNTDTQYF
TGTGCCAGCAGTGACATGAACACAGATACGCAGTATTTT
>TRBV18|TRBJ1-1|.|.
CASSPNLDSPNTEAFF
TGTGCCAGCTCACCTAACCTGGACAGCCCGAACACTGAAGCTTTCTTT
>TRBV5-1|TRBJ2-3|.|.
CASSWTATLTDTQYF
TGCGCCAGCAGCTGGACAGCGACTCTCACAGATACGCAGTATTTT
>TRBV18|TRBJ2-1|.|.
CASSPRFGWHGHNEQFF
TGTGCCAGCTCACCACGTTTTGGCTGGCACGGGCACAATGAGCAGTTCTTC
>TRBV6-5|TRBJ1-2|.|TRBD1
CASSTGTGSYGYTF
TGTGCCAGCAGCACCGGGACAGGCTCATATGGCTACACCTTC
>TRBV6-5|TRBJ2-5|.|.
CASSYLLSGKETQYF
TGTGCCAGCAGTTACCTCCTGTCGGGGAAGGAGACCCAGTACTTC
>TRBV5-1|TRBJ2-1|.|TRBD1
CASSPKRDRANEQFF
TGCGCCAGCAGCCCTAAGCGGGACAGGGCTAATGAGCAGTTCTTC
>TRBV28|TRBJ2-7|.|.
CASSSPLEQYF
TGTGCCAGCAGTAGCCCTCTCGAGCAGTACTTC
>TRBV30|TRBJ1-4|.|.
CAWNGGGEKLFF
TGTGCCTGGAACGGGGGCGGTGAAAAACTGTTTTTT
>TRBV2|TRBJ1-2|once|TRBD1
CASSTPRDRVFGYTF
TGTGCCAGCAGTACTCCCCGGGACAGGGTGTTTGGCTACACCTTC
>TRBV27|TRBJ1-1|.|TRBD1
CASSYGQGTEAFF
TGTGCCAGCAGTTATGGACAGGGGACTGAAGCTTTCTTT
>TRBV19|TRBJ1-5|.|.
CASSIQDGNQPQHF
TGTGCCAGTAGTATCCAGGATGGCAATCAGCCCCAGCATTTT
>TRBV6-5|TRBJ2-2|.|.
CASSPGPGGELFF
TGTGCCAGCAGCCCCGGGCCAGGCGGGGAGCTGTTTTTT
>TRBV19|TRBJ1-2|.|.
CASLTGSNYGYTF
TGTGCCAGTCTGACAGGTTCCAACTATGGCTACACCTTC
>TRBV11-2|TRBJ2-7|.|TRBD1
CASSYTDRGAHEQYF
TGTGCCAGCAGCTACACGGACAGGGGGGCCCACGAGCAGTACTTC
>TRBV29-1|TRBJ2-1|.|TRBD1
CSVLLTPGQEIFYYNEQFF
TGCAGCGTTCTCCTCACGCCTGGACAGGAGATATTTTACTACAATGAGCAGTTCTTC
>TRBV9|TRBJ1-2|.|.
CASSVGGDNYGYTF
TGTGCCAGCAGCGTAGGTGGAGATAACTATGGCTACACCTTC
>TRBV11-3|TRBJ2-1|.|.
CASSLESEGYNEQFF
TGTGCCAGCAGCTTAGAGTCGGAGGGGTACAATGAGCAGTTCTTC
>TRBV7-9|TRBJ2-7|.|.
CASSLAPDRAGYEQYF
TGTGCCAGCAGCTTAGCACCAGACAGGGCGGGATACGAGCAGTACTTC
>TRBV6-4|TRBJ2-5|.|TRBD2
CASSDPGTSGSNQETQYF
TGTGCCAGCAGTGATCCCGGGACTAGCGGGAGTAACCAAGAGACCCAGTACTTC
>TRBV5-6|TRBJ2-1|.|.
CASSLAFNEQFF
TGTGCCAGCAGCTTGGCCTTCAATGAGCAGTTCTTC
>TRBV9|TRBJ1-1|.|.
CASSAGGTGMNTEAFF
TGCGCCAGCAGCGCGGGAGGTACAGGGATGAACACTGAAGCTTTCTTT
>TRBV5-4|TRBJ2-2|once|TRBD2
CASSLGMLAGAPTGELFF
TGTGCCAGCAGCTTGGGCATGCTAGCGGGAGCTCCTACCGGGGAGCTGTTTTTT
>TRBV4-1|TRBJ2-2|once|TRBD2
CASSHPGEGTNTGELFF
TGCGCCAGCAGCCACCCCGGGGAGGGGACGAACACCGGGGAGCTGTTTTTT
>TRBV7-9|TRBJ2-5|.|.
CASSFGWDQETQYF
TGTGCCAGCAGCTTTGGGTGGGACCAAGAGACCCAGTACTTC
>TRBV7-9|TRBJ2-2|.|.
CASSPSIRYSTGELFF
TGTGCCAGCAGCCCTAGCATCCGATACAGCACCGGGGAGCTGTTTTTT
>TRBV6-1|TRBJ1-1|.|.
CASSEEIEQNTEAFF
TGTGCCAGCAGTGAAGAAATTGAACAGAACACTGAAGCTTTCTTT
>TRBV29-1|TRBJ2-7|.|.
CSGETGSYEQYF
TGCAGCGGGGAGACAGGCTCCTACGAGCAGTACTTC
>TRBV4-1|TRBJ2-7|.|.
CASSQVGLLGEQYF
TGCGCCAGCAGCCAAGTGGGACTCTTGGGCGAGCAGTACTTC
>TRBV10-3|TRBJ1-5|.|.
CAISWDMGTSNQPQHF
TGTGCCATCAGTTGGGACATGGGGACGAGCAATCAGCCCCAGCATTTT
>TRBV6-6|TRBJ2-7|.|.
CASSYDRFPYEQYF
TGTGCCAGCAGTTACGACAGGTTCCCCTACGAGCAGTACTTC
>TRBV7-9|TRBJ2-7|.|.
CASRLGSDEQYF
TGTGCCAGCAGACTTGGGTCGGACGAGCAGTACTTC
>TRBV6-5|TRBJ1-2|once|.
CATTEGSGYYGYTF
TGTGCCACTACCGAGGGGTCCGGGTACTATGGCTACACCTTC
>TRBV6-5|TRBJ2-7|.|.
CASSYQGGEQYF
TGTGCCAGCAGTTACCAGGGAGGCGAGCAGTACTTC